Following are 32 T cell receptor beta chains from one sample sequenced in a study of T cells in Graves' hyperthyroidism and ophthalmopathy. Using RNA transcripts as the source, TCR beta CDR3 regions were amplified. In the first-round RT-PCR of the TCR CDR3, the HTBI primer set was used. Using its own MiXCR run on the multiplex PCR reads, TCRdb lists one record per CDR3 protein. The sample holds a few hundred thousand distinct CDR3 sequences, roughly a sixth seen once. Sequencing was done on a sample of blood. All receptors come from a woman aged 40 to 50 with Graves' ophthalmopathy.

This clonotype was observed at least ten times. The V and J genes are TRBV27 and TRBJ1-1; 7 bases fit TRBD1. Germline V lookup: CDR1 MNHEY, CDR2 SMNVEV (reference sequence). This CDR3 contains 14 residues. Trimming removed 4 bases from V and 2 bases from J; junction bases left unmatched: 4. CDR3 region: CASSSGQYNTEAFF. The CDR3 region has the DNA TGTGCCAGCAGTTCGGGACAGTACAACACTGAAGCTTTCTTT.

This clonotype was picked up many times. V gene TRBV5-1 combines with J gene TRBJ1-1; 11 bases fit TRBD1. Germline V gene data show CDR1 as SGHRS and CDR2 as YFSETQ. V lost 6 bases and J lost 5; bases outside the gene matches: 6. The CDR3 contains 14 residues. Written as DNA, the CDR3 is TGCGCCAGCACCCCGGGACAGGGGGTTACTGAAGCTTTCTTT. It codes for CASTPGQGVTEAFF.

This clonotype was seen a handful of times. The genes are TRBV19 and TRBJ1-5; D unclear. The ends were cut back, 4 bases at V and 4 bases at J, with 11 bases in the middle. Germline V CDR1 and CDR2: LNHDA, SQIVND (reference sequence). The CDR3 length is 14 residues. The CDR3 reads CASSTVIGNQPQHF. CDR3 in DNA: TGTGCCAGTAGTACCGTGATTGGAAATCAGCCCCAGCATTTT. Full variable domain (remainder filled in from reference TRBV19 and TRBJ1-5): DGGITQSPKYLFRKEGQNVTLSCEQNLNHDAMYWYRQDPGQGLRLIYYSQIVNDFQKGDIAEGYSVSREKKESFPLTVTSAQKNPTAFYLCASSTVIGNQPQHFGDGTRLSIL.

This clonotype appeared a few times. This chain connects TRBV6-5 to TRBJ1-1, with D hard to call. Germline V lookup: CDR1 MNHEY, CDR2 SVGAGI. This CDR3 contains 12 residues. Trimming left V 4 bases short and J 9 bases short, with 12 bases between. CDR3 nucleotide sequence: TGTGCCAGCAGTTCAGACCCTTCCCAAGCTTTCTTT. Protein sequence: CASSSDPSQAFF.

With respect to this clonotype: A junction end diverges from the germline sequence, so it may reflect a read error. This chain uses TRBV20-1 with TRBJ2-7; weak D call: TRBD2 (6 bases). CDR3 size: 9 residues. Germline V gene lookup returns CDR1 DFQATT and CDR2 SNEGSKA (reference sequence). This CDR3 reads CSADREKNF. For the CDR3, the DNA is TGCAGTGCTGATCGGGAGAAGAACTTC.

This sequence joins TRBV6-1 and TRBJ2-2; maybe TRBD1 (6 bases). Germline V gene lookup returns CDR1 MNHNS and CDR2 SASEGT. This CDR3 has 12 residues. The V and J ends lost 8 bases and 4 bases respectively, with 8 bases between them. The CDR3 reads CASGQLTGELFF. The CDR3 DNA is TGTGCCAGCGGACAGCTCACCGGGGAGCTGTTTTTT.

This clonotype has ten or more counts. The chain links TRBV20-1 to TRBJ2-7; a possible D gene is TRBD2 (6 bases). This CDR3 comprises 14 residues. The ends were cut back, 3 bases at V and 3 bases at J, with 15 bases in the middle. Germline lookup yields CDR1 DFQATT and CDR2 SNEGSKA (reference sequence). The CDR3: CSASNMEGGYEQYF. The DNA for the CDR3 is TGCAGTGCTAGCAACATGGAGGGCGGCTACGAGCAGTACTTC.

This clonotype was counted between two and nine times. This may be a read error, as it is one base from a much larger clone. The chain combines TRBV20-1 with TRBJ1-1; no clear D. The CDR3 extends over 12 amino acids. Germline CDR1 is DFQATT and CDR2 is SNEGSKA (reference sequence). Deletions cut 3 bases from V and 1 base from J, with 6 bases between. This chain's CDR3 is CSASGENTEAFF. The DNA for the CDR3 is TGCAGTGCTAGCGGGGAGAACACTGAAGCTTTCTTT.

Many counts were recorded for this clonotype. CDR3 sequence (DNA): TGCAGTGCTTACACTCAGGGGCCAACAGATTCACCCCTCCACTTT. Its translation: CSAYTQGPTDSPLHF. V usage is TRBV20-1 and J usage is TRBJ1-6; the D gene is possibly TRBD1 (6 bases). Germline lookup yields CDR1 DFQATT and CDR2 SNEGSKA (reference sequence). V was pared by 5 bases and J by 8 bases, with 19 bases between. The CDR3 sequence is 15 residues long.

Here the CDR3 DNA reads TGTGCCAGCAGCCAAGAAAGGACCCCTCCCTACGAGCAGTACTTC. Translation: CASSQERTPPYEQYF. The chain recombines TRBV14 with TRBJ2-7; no clear D. Between the trimmed V and J ends, which lost 0 bases and 2 bases, there was a span of 11 bases. Germline-derived CDR1 and CDR2 are SGHDN and FVKESK. The CDR3 loop spans 15 amino acids.

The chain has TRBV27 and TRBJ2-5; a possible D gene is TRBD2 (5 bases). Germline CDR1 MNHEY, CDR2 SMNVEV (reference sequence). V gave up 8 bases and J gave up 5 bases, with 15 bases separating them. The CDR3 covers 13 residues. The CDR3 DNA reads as TGTGCCAGCGCTAGTTCAAGGAGGGAGACCCAGTACTTC. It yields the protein CASASSRRETQYF.

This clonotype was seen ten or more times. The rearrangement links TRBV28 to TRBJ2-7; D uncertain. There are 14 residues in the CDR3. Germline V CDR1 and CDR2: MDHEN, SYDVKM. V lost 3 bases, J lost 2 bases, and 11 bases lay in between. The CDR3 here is CASSFSAPTYEQYF. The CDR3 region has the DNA TGTGCCAGCAGTTTTTCAGCGCCAACCTACGAGCAGTACTTC. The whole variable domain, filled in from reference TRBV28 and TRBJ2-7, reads DVKVTQSSRYLVKRTGEKVFLECVQDMDHENMFWYRQDPGLGLRLIYFSYDVKMKEKGDIPEGYSVSREKKERFSLILESASTNQTSMYLCASSFSAPTYEQYFGPGTRLTVT.

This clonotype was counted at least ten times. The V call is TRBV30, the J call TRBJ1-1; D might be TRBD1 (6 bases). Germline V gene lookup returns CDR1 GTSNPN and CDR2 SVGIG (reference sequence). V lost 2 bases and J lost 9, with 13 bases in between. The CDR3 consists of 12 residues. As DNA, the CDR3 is TGTGCCTGGAGTACCACGTGGGGGCAAGCTTTCTTT. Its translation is CAWSTTWGQAFF.

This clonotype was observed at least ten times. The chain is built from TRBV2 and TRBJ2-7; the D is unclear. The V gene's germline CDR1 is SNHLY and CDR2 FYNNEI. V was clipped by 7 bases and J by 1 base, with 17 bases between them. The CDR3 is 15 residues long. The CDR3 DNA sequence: TGTGCCAGCAACCCAAATGCAAGCCCATCCTACGAGCAGTACTTC. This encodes CASNPNASPSYEQYF.

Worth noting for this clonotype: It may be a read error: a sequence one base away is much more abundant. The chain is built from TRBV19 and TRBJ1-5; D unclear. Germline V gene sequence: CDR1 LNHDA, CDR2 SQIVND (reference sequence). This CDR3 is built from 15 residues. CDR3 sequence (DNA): TGTGCCAGTAGTTCGGAGGTGTCCTGGAATCAGCCCCAGCGTTTT. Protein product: CASSSEVSWNQPQRF.

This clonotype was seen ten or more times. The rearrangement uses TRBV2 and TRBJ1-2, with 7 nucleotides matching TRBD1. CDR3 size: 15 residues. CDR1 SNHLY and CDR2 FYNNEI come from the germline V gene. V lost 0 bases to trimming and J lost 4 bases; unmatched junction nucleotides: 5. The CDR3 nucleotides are TGTGCCAGCAGTGAAGCCCCCGGGACAGCCTATGGCTACACCTTC. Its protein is CASSEAPGTAYGYTF.

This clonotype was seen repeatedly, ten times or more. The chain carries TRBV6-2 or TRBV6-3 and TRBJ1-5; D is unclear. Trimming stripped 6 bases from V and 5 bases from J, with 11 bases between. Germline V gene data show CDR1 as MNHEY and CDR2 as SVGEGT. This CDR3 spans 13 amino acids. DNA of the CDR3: TGTGCCAGCAGCACGCAACGCGATCAGCCCCAGCATTTT. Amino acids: CASSTQRDQPQHF.

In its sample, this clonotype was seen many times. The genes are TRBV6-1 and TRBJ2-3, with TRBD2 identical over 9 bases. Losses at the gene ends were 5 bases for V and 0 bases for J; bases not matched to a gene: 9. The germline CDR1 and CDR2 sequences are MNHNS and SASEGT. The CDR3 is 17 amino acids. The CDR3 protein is CASSLVAGEASTDTQYF. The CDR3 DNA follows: TGTGCCAGCAGTTTGGTAGCGGGGGAGGCTAGCACAGATACGCAGTATTTT.

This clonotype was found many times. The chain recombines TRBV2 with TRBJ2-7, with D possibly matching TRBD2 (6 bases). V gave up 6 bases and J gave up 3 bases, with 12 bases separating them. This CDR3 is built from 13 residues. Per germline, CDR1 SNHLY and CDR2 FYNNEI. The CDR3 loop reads CASSRESFYEQYF. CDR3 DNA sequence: TGTGCCAGCAGCCGGGAGTCCTTCTACGAGCAGTACTTC.

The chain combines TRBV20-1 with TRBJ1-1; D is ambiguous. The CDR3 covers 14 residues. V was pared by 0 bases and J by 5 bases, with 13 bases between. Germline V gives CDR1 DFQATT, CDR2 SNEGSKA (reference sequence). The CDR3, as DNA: TGCAGTGCTAGAGATACCTTCGCGAGGACTGAAGCTTTCTTT. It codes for CSARDTFARTEAFF.

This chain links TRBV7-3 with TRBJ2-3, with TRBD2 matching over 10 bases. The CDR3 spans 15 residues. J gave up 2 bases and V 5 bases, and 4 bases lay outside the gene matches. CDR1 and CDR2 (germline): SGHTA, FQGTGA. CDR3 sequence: CASSPSGGNTDTQYF. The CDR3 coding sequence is TGTGCCAGCAGCCCTAGCGGGGGTAACACAGATACGCAGTATTTT.

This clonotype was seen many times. CDR3 amino acids: CASSLSLLPGNTIYF. In DNA form, the CDR3 reads TGTGCCAGCAGTTTATCCCTCCTTCCTGGAAACACCATATATTTT. The J gene is TRBJ1-3, the V gene TRBV12-3 or TRBV12-4; D unclear. V was clipped by 2 bases and J by 2 bases, with 10 bases between them. The CDR3 extends over 15 amino acids.

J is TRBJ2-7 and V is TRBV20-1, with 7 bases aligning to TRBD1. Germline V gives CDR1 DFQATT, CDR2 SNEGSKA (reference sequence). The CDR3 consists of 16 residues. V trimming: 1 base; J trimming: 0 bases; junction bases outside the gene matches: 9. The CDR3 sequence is CSARGNRDRFSYEQYF. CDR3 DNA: TGCAGTGCTAGAGGTAACCGGGACAGATTCTCCTACGAGCAGTACTTC.

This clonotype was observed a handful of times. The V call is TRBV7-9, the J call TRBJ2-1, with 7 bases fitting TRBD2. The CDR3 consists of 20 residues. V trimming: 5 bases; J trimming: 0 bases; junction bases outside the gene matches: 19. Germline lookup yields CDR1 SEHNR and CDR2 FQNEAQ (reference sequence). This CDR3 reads CASSPPGYSPSGGSYNEQFF. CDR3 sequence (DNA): TGTGCCAGCAGCCCCCCCGGCTATTCCCCTAGCGGCGGCTCCTACAATGAGCAGTTCTTC. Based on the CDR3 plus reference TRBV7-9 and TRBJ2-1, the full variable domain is DTGVSQNPRHKITKRGQNVTFRCDPISEHNRLYWYRQTLGQGPEFLTYFQNEAQLEKSRLLSDRFSAERPKGSFSTLEIQRTEQGDSAMYLCASSPPGYSPSGGSYNEQFFGPGTRLTVL.

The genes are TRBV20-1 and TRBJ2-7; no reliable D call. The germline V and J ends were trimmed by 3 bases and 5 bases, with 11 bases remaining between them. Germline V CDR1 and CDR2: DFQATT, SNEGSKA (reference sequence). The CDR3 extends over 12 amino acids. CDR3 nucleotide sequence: TGCAGTGCTAGCCGTGGATTCAACGAGCAGTACTTC. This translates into CSASRGFNEQYF.

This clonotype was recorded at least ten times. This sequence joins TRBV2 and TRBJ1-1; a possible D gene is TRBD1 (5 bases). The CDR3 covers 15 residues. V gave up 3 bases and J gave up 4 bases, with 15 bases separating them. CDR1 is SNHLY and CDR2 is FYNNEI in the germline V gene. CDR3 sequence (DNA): TGTGCCAGCAGTGACGATGCGGCAGGGAGCACTGAAGCTTTCTTT. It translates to CASSDDAAGSTEAFF.

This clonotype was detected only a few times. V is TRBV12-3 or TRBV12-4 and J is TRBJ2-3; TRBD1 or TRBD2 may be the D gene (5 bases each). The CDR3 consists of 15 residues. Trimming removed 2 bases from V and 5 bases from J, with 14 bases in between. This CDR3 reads CASSLFGARGDTQYF. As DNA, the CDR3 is TGTGCCAGCAGTTTATTTGGGGCCCGGGGAGATACGCAGTATTTT.

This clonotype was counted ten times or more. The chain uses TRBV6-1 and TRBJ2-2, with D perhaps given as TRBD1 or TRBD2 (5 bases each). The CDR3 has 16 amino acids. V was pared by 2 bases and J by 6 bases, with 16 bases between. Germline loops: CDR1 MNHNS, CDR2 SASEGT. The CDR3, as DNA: TGTGCCAGCAGTGAATCAGCTGGGGGAGAGGCCGGGGAGCTGTTTTTT. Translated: CASSESAGGEAGELFF.

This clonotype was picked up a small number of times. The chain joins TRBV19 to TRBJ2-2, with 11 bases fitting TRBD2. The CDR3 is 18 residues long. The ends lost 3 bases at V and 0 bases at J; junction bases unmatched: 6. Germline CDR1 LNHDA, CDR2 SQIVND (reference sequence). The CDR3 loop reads CASSIRLAGGSNTGELFF. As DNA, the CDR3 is TGTGCCAGTAGTATCCGGCTAGCGGGAGGTTCGAACACCGGGGAGCTGTTTTTT.

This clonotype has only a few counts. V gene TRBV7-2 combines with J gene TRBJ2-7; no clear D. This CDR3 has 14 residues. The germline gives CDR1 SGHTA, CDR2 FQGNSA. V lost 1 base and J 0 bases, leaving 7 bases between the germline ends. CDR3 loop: CASSLGFRSYEQYF. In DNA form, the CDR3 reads TGTGCCAGCAGCTTAGGGTTCCGCTCCTACGAGCAGTACTTC.

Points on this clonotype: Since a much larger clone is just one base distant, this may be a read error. The chain's CDR3 is CSVVEIAGVGAYEQHF. CDR3 sequence (DNA): TGCAGCGTTGTGGAGATAGCGGGAGTTGGGGCCTACGAGCAGCACTTC. The gene calls are TRBV29-1 and TRBJ2-7; 9 positions match TRBD2. Germline V gene sequence: CDR1 SQVTM, CDR2 ANQGSEA. The CDR3 contains 16 residues.

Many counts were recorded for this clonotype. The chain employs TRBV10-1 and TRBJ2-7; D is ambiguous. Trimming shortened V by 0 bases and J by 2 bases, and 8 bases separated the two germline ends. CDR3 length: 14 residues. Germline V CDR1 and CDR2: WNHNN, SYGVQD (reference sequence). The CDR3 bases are TGCGCCAGCAGTGAGTCTATGGGTACCTACGAGCAGTACTTC. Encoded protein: CASSESMGTYEQYF.